This passage covers 15 T cell receptor beta chains from one sample sequenced in a study of CD8+ T cells in alopecia areata. Reverse transcribed after extraction, RNA yielded cDNA as the sequencing template. Repertoires were generated with immunoSEQ multiplex PCR, while TCRdb's copy carries only in-frame clones and drops some. The profile shows 79,000 or so clones, 66% of them singletons. Treatment reported: oral pan-JAK inhibitor, 5-10 mg twice daily. Sequencing was performed on CD8+ T cells sorted from blood, taken at week 24, from a patient treated with tofacitinib. Source of these receptors: a human donor with alopecia areata.

V and J are TRBV18 and TRBJ2-7, with 14 bases aligning to TRBD2. V was pared by 5 bases and J by 3 bases, with 6 bases of the junction left unmatched. Germline-derived CDR1 and CDR2 are KGHSH and LQKENI. The CDR3 sequence is 16 residues long. The CDR3, as DNA: TGTGCCAGCTCAACAGGGACTAGCGGGAGTAGCTACGAGCAGTACTTC. This gives the protein CASSTGTSGSSYEQYF. The whole variable domain, filled in from reference TRBV18 and TRBJ2-7, reads NAGVMQNPRHLVRRRGQEARLRCSPMKGHSHVYWYRQLPEEGLKFMVYLQKENIIDESGMPKERFSAEFPKEGPSILRIQQVVRGDSAAYFCASSTGTSGSSYEQYFGPGTRLTVT.

The V and J genes are TRBV18 and TRBJ2-1; the match to TRBD1 covers 9 bases. The CDR3 length is 18 residues. J lost 0 bases, V lost 5 bases, and 11 bases had no gene match. Per the germline V gene, CDR1 is KGHSH and CDR2 is LQKENI. CDR3 sequence (DNA): TGTGCCAGCTCAACCCGGGACAGGGCCGTAAGCTCCTACAATGAGCAGTTCTTC. Encoded protein: CASSTRDRAVSSYNEQFF.

V is TRBV6-5 and J is TRBJ2-7, with D tentatively TRBD2 (5 bases). Germline values: CDR1 MNHEY, CDR2 SVGAGI. V lost 0 bases and J 5 bases, leaving 14 bases between the germline ends. The CDR3 has 15 amino acids. CDR3 in amino acids: CASSYSWTPFHEQYF. The CDR3 coding sequence is TGTGCCAGCAGTTACTCCTGGACTCCATTCCACGAGCAGTACTTC.

This sequence joins TRBV12-5 and TRBJ1-1; D is possibly TRBD1 (5 bases). This CDR3 is 15 amino acids long. V was cut by 3 bases and J by 5 bases, with 16 bases left in between. The germline V gene has CDR1 LGHNT and CDR2 FRNRAP. CDR3 in amino acids: CASGFQGPGWTEAFF. Here the CDR3 DNA reads TGTGCTAGTGGTTTCCAGGGACCTGGTTGGACTGAAGCTTTCTTT.

CDR3 loop: CASSPGGPGELFF. The CDR3 DNA follows: TGTGCCAGCAGCCCAGGGGGGCCCGGGGAGCTGTTTTTT. The J gene is TRBJ2-2, the V gene TRBV7-3; TRBD1 is a possible D gene (7 bases). Germline V CDR1 and CDR2: SGHTA, FQGTGA. V lost 5 bases and J 6 bases, leaving 10 bases between the germline ends. CDR3 size: 13 residues.

This rearrangement joins TRBV7-2 to TRBJ2-7; 9 bases align to TRBD2. Germline CDR1 SGHTA, CDR2 FQGNSA. The ends lost 3 bases at V and 5 bases at J; junction bases unmatched: 17. The CDR3 runs 18 residues. CDR3 region: CASSFTLTSGLVGDEQYF. The CDR3 DNA sequence: TGTGCCAGCAGCTTCACCCTAACTAGCGGGTTGGTAGGGGACGAGCAGTACTTC.

A note on this clone: A read error may explain this, as a much larger clone is one base away. This CDR3 is also generated by other DNA sequences in the sample. J is TRBJ2-5 and V is TRBV7-2; maybe TRBD2 (7 bases). The CDR3 length is 15 residues. Germline CDR1 is SGHTA and CDR2 is FQGNSA. The ends were cut back, 1 base at V and 2 bases at J, with 11 bases in the middle. CDR3 sequence (DNA): TGTGCCAGCAGCTTAGGGGGGGGCGCACAAGAGACCCAGTACTTC. It codes for CASSLGGGAQETQYF.

The V gene is TRBV18, the J gene TRBJ2-7, with a possible D match to TRBD1 (6 bases). The CDR3 covers 13 residues. The V end was cut by 3 bases, the J end by 3 bases, with 9 bases between. Germline V CDR1 and CDR2: KGHSH, LQKENI. The CDR3 sequence: CASSPGHYYEQYF. The CDR3 nucleotides read TGTGCCAGCTCACCGGGACACTACTACGAGCAGTACTTC.

V gene TRBV11-2 combines with J gene TRBJ2-2; D remains ambiguous. CDR1 is SGHAT and CDR2 is FQNNGV in the germline V gene. CDR3 length: 14 amino acids. The germline V and J ends were trimmed by 2 bases and 4 bases, with 8 bases remaining between them. CDR3 sequence: CASSLTVVTGELFF. The CDR3 region has the DNA TGTGCCAGCAGCTTAACCGTAGTCACCGGGGAGCTGTTTTTT. The entire variable domain, with the rest obtained from reference TRBV11-2 and TRBJ2-2, is as follows: EAGVAQSPRYKIIEKRQSVAFWCNPISGHATLYWYQQILGQGPKLLIQFQNNGVVDDSQLPKDRFSAERLKGVDSTLKIQPAKLEDSAVYLCASSLTVVTGELFFGEGSRLTVL.

The rearrangement uses TRBV6-5 and TRBJ1-2, with D tentatively TRBD1 (5 bases). CDR1 is MNHEY, CDR2 SVGAGI, per germline. V was pared by 1 base and J by 4 bases, with 7 bases between. This CDR3 has 13 residues. The chain's CDR3 is CASSYFDSYGYTF. The CDR3 DNA follows: TGTGCCAGCAGTTACTTCGACAGCTATGGCTACACCTTC.

The V call is TRBV27, the J call TRBJ2-3; D may be TRBD1 (5 bases). The CDR3 is made up of 13 amino acids. Trimming pared 0 bases from V and 6 bases from J, leaving 7 bases between. Germline values: CDR1 MNHEY, CDR2 SMNVEV (reference sequence). The DNA of the CDR3 is TGTGCCAGCAGTTTATCAGGGGATGATACGCAGTATTTT. It yields the protein CASSLSGDDTQYF.

The V call is TRBV30, the J call TRBJ1-1; D perhaps matches TRBD1 (6 bases). The CDR3 totals 12 residues. Looked up from germline, CDR1 is GTSNPN and CDR2 is SVGIG (reference sequence). Trimming left V 2 bases short and J 7 bases short, with 11 bases between. CDR3 residues: CAWSLGGVEAFF. The DNA for the CDR3 is TGTGCCTGGAGTTTAGGGGGAGTTGAAGCTTTCTTT.

The chain links TRBV29-1 to TRBJ1-2, with D tentatively TRBD1 (5 bases). Germline CDR1 reads SQVTM; CDR2 reads ANQGSEA. Trimming cost V 0 bases and J 4 bases, with 12 bases left between them. This CDR3 has 14 residues. CDR3 amino acids: CSVEDRGRVYGYTF. DNA of the CDR3: TGCAGCGTTGAAGATCGGGGCAGGGTCTATGGCTACACCTTC.

This clone has more than one count but fewer than ten. This chain links TRBV5-6 with TRBJ2-1; D call uncertain. This CDR3 region has 13 residues. Germline values: CDR1 SGHDT, CDR2 YYEEEE. V lost 2 bases and J lost 5, with 8 bases in between. The DNA of the CDR3 is TGTGCCAGCAGCTTTGCTCAAAACAATGAGCAGTTCTTC. Its protein is CASSFAQNNEQFF.

The chain combines TRBV27 with TRBJ2-1, with no clear D. Germline V lookup: CDR1 MNHEY, CDR2 SMNVEV (reference sequence). The CDR3 contains 14 residues. The V end was cut by 5 bases, the J end by 2 bases, with 10 bases between. CDR3 sequence (DNA): TGTGCCAGCAGTGTAACCCGACCCTACAATGAGCAGTTCTTC. Translating it yields CASSVTRPYNEQFF.